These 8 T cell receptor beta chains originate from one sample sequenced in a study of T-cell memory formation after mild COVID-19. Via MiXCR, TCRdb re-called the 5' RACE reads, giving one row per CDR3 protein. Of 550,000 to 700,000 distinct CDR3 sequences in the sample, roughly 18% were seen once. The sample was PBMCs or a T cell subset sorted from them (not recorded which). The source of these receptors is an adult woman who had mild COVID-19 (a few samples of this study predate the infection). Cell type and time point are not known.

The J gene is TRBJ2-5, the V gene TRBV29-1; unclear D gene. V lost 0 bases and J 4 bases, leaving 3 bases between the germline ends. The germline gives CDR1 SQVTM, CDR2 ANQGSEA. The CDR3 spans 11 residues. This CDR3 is CSVEDIETQYF. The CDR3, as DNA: TGCAGCGTTGAAGATATAGAGACCCAGTACTTC.

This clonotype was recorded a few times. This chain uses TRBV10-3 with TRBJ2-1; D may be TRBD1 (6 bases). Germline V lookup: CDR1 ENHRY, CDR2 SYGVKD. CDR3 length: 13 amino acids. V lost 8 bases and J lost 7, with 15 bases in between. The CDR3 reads CAISTGSLNEQFF. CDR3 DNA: TGTGCCATCTCAACAGGGAGTTTGAATGAGCAGTTCTTC.

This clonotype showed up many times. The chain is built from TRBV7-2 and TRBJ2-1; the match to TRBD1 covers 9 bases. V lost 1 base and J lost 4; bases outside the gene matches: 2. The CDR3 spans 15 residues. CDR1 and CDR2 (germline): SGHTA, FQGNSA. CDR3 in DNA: TGTGCCAGCAGCTTAGTTGGGACAGGGTACAATGAGCAGTTCTTC. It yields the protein CASSLVGTGYNEQFF.

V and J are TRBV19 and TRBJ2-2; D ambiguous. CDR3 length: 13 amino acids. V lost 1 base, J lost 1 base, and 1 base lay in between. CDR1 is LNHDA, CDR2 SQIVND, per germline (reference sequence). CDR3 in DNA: TGTGCCAGTAGTATAGGGAACACCGGGGAGCTGTTTTTT. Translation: CASSIGNTGELFF.

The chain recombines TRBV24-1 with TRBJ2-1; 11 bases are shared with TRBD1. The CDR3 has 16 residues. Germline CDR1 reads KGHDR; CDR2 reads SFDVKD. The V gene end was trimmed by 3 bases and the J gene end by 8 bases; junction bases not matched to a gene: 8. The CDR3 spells CATSDTRTGGGDEQFF. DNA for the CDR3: TGTGCCACCAGTGATACCAGGACAGGGGGCGGGGATGAGCAGTTCTTC.

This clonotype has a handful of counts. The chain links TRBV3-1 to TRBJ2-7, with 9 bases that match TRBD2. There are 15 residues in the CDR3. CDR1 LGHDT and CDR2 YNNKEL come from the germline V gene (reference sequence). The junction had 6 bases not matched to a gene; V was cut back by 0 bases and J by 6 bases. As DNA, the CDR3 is TGTGCCAGCAGCCAAGAGAGTAGCGGGAGACCCGAGCAGTACTTC. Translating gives CASSQESSGRPEQYF.

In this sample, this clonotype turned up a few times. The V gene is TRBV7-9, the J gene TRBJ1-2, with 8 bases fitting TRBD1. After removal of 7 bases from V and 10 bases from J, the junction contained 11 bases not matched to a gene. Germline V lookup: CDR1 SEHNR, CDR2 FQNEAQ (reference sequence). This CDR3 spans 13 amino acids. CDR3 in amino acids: CASTSGQVDFYTF. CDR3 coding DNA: TGTGCCAGCACCTCGGGACAGGTCGATTTCTACACCTTC. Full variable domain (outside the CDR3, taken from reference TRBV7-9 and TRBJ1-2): DTGVSQNPRHKITKRGQNVTFRCDPISEHNRLYWYRQTLGQGPEFLTYFQNEAQLEKSRLLSDRFSAERPKGSFSTLEIQRTEQGDSAMYLCASTSGQVDFYTFGSGTRLTVV.

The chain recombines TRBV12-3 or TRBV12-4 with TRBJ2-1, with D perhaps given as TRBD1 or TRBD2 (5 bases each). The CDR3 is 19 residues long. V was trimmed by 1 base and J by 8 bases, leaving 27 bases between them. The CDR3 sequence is CASSLVVGFSGRLQYEQFF. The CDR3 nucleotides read TGTGCCAGCAGTTTAGTGGTGGGGTTTTCGGGACGCCTCCAGTATGAGCAGTTCTTC.